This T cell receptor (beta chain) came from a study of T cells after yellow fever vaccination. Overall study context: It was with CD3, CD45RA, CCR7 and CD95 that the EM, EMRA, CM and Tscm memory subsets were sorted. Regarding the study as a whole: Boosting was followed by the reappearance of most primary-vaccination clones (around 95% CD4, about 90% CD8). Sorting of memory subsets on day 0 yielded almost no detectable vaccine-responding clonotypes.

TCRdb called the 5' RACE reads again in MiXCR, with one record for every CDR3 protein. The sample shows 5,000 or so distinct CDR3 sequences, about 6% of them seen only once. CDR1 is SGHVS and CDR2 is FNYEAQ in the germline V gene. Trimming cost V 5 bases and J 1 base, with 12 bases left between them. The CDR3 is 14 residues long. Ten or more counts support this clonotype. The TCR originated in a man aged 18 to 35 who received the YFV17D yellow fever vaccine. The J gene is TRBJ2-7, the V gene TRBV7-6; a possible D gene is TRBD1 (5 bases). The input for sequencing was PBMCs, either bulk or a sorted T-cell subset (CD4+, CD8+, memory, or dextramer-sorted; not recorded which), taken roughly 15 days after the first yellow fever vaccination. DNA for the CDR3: TGTGCCAGCAGCCCTACAGGTACTTCCTACGAGCAGTACTTC. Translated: CASSPTGTSYEQYF.